This T cell receptor beta chain was obtained from a study of cytomegalovirus exposure and HLA in healthy donors. With 60 Vbeta and 13 Jbeta primers, the PCR was carried out. Assay: immunoSEQ multiplex PCR; the TCRdb copy retains only in-frame clones and omits some. In the table there are fewer than 250,000 clones, approximately 70% of which are singletons. This clone was detected only once. This CDR3 is built from 15 residues. V gave up 0 bases and J gave up 8 bases, with 16 bases separating them. Germline V gene data show CDR1 as SGHAT and CDR2 as FQNNGV. Specimen: PBMCs. This clonotype was sampled from a woman in her twenties or thirties in good health and CMV-seropositive. The chain recombines TRBV11-2 with TRBJ1-2; no reliable D call. Here the CDR3 reads CASSLDLRRLEGYTF. The CDR3 DNA sequence: TGTGCCAGCAGCTTAGATCTAAGGCGGTTGGAGGGCTACACCTTC. Using reference TRBV11-2 and TRBJ1-2 for the parts outside the CDR3, the full variable domain is EAGVAQSPRYKIIEKRQSVAFWCNPISGHATLYWYQQILGQGPKLLIQFQNNGVVDDSQLPKDRFSAERLKGVDSTLKIQPAKLEDSAVYLCASSLDLRRLEGYTFGSGTRLTVV.